This T cell receptor beta chain was retrieved from a study of beta chain features in type 1 diabetes. Turning to this clone: Its antigen remains unidentified.

General study results and limits: Significant though moderate, a shortening of TCRB CDR3s appeared in all four CD4+ subsets of Type 1 diabetes patients. In patients and controls equally, PCR might favor templates that are shorter.

Expressed TCRB transcripts were sequenced because the entire RNA isolate underwent reverse transcription. For naive, central memory and regulatory T cell samples, reads averaged roughly 3.7 million. Assay used: immunoSEQ multiplex PCR; TCRdb lists only in-frame clones, some missing. The data show some 140,000 clones, around 10% seen once. The CDR3 totals 13 residues. V lost 3 bases and J lost 7, with 9 bases in between. Germline CDR1 and CDR2: LGHNT and FRNRAP. Specimen: central memory CD4+ T cells from blood. The V gene is TRBV12-5, the J gene TRBJ2-2; tentatively, D is TRBD1 (5 bases). The clonotype originates from a man aged 25 to 40 with type 1 diabetes. CDR3 sequence: CASGLGVVGELFF. Here the CDR3 DNA reads TGTGCTAGTGGTTTAGGGGTCGTCGGGGAGCTGTTTTTT.